These T cell receptor beta chains were read from a single sample in a study of human T cells and chemical hapten exposure. TCRdb re-called the RACE reads with MiXCR, one entry per CDR3 protein. The sample contains more than 60,000 distinct CDR3 sequences, 8.6% of which appear only once. Sequencing input: whole blood. The receptors originated from a male donor in good health. Some clones in this sample may be carry-over from other donors' samples. Each CDR3 is given with its conserved first and last residue.

CDR3	V	J
CASSLAGSVANEQFF	TRBV7-9	TRBJ2-1
CASSHGTATNEKLFF	TRBV12-3/TRBV12-4	TRBJ1-4
CASSQQDVGNTGELFF	TRBV3-1	TRBJ2-2
CASSLQGPGDKQDEQYF	TRBV7-9	TRBJ2-7
CASSQRTGGNTEAFF	TRBV14	TRBJ1-1
CASSSRTSGSSDEQFF	TRBV12-3/TRBV12-4	TRBJ2-1
CASSYGIGAGAYEQYF	TRBV6-5	TRBJ2-7
CASSERSTSGTHEQYF	TRBV6-1	TRBJ2-7
CAISLGQGANNSPLHF	TRBV10-3	TRBJ1-6
CSARRRDRVGWEQYF	TRBV20-1	TRBJ2-7
CAISERKAVNTEAFF	TRBV10-3	TRBJ1-1
CASRQGGGDTQYF	TRBV12-3/TRBV12-4	TRBJ2-3
CASSLDRGSYEQYF	TRBV5-1	TRBJ2-7
CAIPATDTQYF	TRBV2	TRBJ2-3
CASSLRASGKADTQYF	TRBV13	TRBJ2-3
CASSQGPSGETDTQYF	TRBV4-3	TRBJ2-3
CASSQPGSNEQYF	TRBV4-1	TRBJ2-7
CSARDLEQANYGYTF	TRBV20-1	TRBJ1-2
CASSLVRVGTEAFF	TRBV7-4	TRBJ1-1
CASSFWLSGANVLTF	TRBV7-9	TRBJ2-6
CASSLRGTNEKLFF	TRBV12-3/TRBV12-4	TRBJ1-4
CSAYTEISSTDTQYF	TRBV20-1	TRBJ2-3